These 16 T cell receptor beta chains share one sample of origin, sequenced in a study of neurological immune-mediated disorders. MiXCR, run by TCRdb on the 5' RACE reads, gives a single entry per CDR3 protein. Of some 120,000 distinct CDR3 sequences in the sample, approximately 3.2% were seen once. Source material: PBMCs. The receptors here all came from a woman aged 30 to 39 with multiple sclerosis.

This clonotype has ten or more counts. V and J are TRBV7-7 and TRBJ1-5; TRBD1 might be the D (5 bases). Germline CDR1 and CDR2: SSHAT and FNYEAQ (reference sequence). This CDR3 has 14 residues. V lost 1 base and J lost 9, with 13 bases in between. This chain's CDR3 is CASSLGGIPWPQHF. Here the CDR3 DNA reads TGTGCCAGCAGCTTAGGGGGCATCCCTTGGCCCCAGCATTTT.

The J gene is TRBJ2-7, the V gene TRBV10-2; 7 bases are a match to TRBD2. Trimming removed 6 bases from V and 0 bases from J; junction bases left unmatched: 8. CDR1 and CDR2 (germline): WSHSY, SAAADI. This CDR3 is built from 15 residues. CDR3 protein: CASSLSAGVSYEQYF. The CDR3 DNA reads TGCGCCAGCAGCCTCTCCGCGGGGGTCTCCTACGAGCAGTACTTC.

This clonotype was observed many times. CDR3 loop: CASSQGHYSNQPQHF. CDR3 bases: TGTGCCAGCAGCCAGGGACACTATAGCAATCAGCCCCAGCATTTT. The chain carries TRBV3-1 and TRBJ1-5; D is perhaps TRBD1 (6 bases). Deletions cut 3 bases from V and 0 bases from J, with 9 bases between. The CDR3 is 15 residues long. The germline V gene has CDR1 LGHDT and CDR2 YNNKEL (reference sequence).

This clonotype was recorded many times. The rearrangement uses TRBV6-1 and TRBJ2-3; D possibly corresponds to TRBD2 (5 bases). The CDR3 has 14 amino acids. CDR1 and CDR2 (germline): MNHNS, SASEGT. Trimming took 0 bases from V and 8 from J, leaving 12 bases between them. In nucleotides, the CDR3 is TGTGCCAGCAGTGAAGCACGGACCCGGGGTACGCAGTATTTT. Amino acid sequence: CASSEARTRGTQYF.

This clonotype was detected many times. The genes are TRBV5-1 and TRBJ2-3; D unresolved. Germline V gene lookup returns CDR1 SGHRS and CDR2 YFSETQ. This CDR3 region has 17 residues. V was shortened by 1 base and J by 3 bases, with 18 bases between the two germline ends. The CDR3 sequence is CASSLSVAVPLTDTQYF. The DNA of the CDR3 is TGCGCCAGCAGCTTGTCGGTCGCGGTTCCACTTACAGATACGCAGTATTTT.

This clonotype was seen at least ten times. V is TRBV19 and J is TRBJ1-5, with D unresolved. CDR3 length equals 17 residues. Trimming cost V 2 bases and J 0 bases, with 14 bases left between them. Germline V gives CDR1 LNHDA, CDR2 SQIVND (reference sequence). As DNA, the CDR3 is TGTGCCAGTAGTATAATTGCAGATCACTATAGCAATCAGCCCCAGCATTTT. Its protein product is CASSIIADHYSNQPQHF.

The CDR3 DNA is TGCGCCAGCAGTGAAAACCAGGGGGAGACCCAGTACTTC. It translates to CASSENQGETQYF. V gene TRBV10-1 combines with J gene TRBJ2-5; TRBD1 might be the D (6 bases). The V gene's germline CDR1 is WNHNN and CDR2 SYGVQD (reference sequence). V lost 3 bases and J lost 5, with 10 bases in between. The CDR3 totals 13 residues.

This clonotype was seen ten or more times. The rearrangement joins TRBV5-5 to TRBJ2-6, with TRBD1 matching over 9 bases. The CDR3 is 16 residues long. The V gene's germline CDR1 is SGHKS and CDR2 YYEKEE (reference sequence). With 7 bases clipped from V and 3 bases from J, the junction kept 8 bases outside the gene matches. CDR3 DNA: TGTGCCAGCGCCAAAGGGGGACAGGGTGGGGCCAACGTCCTGACTTTC. It is translated as CASAKGGQGGANVLTF.

This clonotype was detected many times. The chain employs TRBV12-3 or TRBV12-4 and TRBJ1-1, with D possibly matching TRBD1 (5 bases). The CDR3 has 15 amino acids. Trimming took off 6 bases at V and 4 bases at J, with 18 bases between the two ends. CDR3 DNA sequence: TGTGCCAGCAGCCAGGGCATGGCTCGTGGCACTGAAGCTTTCTTT. This gives the protein CASSQGMARGTEAFF.

The chain recombines TRBV2 with TRBJ1-2, with 9 positions matching TRBD1. The CDR3 runs to 14 residues. Germline CDR1 and CDR2: SNHLY and FYNNEI. V trimming: 6 bases; J trimming: 4 bases; junction bases outside the gene matches: 6. CDR3 sequence reads: CASRPGQGLYGYTF. The CDR3 DNA reads as TGTGCCAGCAGGCCGGGACAGGGACTCTATGGCTACACCTTC.

This clonotype came up many times. The chain employs TRBV5-6 and TRBJ2-7; TRBD1 matches at 7 bases. The germline V gene has CDR1 SGHDT and CDR2 YYEEEE. With V trimmed by 4 bases and J by 3 bases, 7 bases remained unmatched. The CDR3 sequence is 14 residues long. DNA for the CDR3: TGTGCCAGCAGCCCGACAGGGTATAACTACGAGCAGTACTTC. It codes for CASSPTGYNYEQYF.

The chain uses TRBV20-1 and TRBJ1-4; D is unresolved. The V gene's germline CDR1 is DFQATT and CDR2 SNEGSKA (reference sequence). Trimming removed 3 bases from V and 7 bases from J, with 9 bases in between. CDR3 length: 12 residues. The CDR3 sequence: CSASKAFEKLFF. DNA of the CDR3: TGCAGTGCTAGTAAGGCTTTTGAAAAACTGTTTTTT.

This clonotype was seen many times. The chain employs TRBV10-3 and TRBJ2-5; TRBD1 matches at 7 bases. Per germline, CDR1 ENHRY and CDR2 SYGVKD. The CDR3 extends over 13 amino acids. The trim removed 7 bases at V and 5 bases at J, leaving 7 bases unmatched. The CDR3 DNA reads TGTGCCATCACTTCGGGACAGAGGGAGACCCAGTACTTC. Amino acid sequence: CAITSGQRETQYF.

The rearrangement links TRBV19 to TRBJ2-3, with 13 bases lining up with TRBD2. This CDR3 has 15 residues. The trim removed 8 bases at V and 5 bases at J, leaving 7 bases unmatched. Germline V CDR1 and CDR2: LNHDA, SQIVND (reference sequence). CDR3 sequence reads: CASAKLAGGVDTQYF. The CDR3 DNA follows: TGTGCCAGTGCGAAACTAGCGGGGGGGGTAGATACGCAGTATTTT.

At least ten counts were recorded for this clonotype. The rearrangement joins TRBV21-1 to TRBJ1-1; TRBD1, the table's D call, was not compared with the DNA. TRBV21-1 is given as a pseudogene. The CDR3 has 14 residues. CDR3 sequence reads: CASSTDREDTEAFF. CDR3 DNA sequence: TGTGCCAGCAGCACGGACAGGGAGGACACTGAAGCTTTCTTT.

This clonotype was found many times. The chain links TRBV11-2 to TRBJ2-3, with unresolved D. Germline CDR1 is SGHAT and CDR2 is FQNNGV. This CDR3 comprises 12 residues. V shed 1 base and J shed 6 bases, with 5 bases lying between them. CDR3 coding DNA: TGTGCCAGCAGCTTAGCTCGGGATACGCAGTATTTT. Amino acid sequence: CASSLARDTQYF.